What follows are 21 T cell receptor beta chains derived from one specimen sequenced in a study of shared clonotypes between healthy human individuals. Profiling relied on immunoSEQ multiplex PCR, and the TCRdb table lists in-frame clones only, not all of them. Among about 1.1 million clones listed, 70% to 80% were seen once. The sample taken for sequencing was memory CD4+ T cells from PBMCs. Subset indicated: CD45RA-negative fraction. These receptors were collected from a man aged 18 to 35 in good health. Some clones in this sample may be carry-over from other donors' samples.

This clone was recorded at least ten times. This chain joins TRBV11-3 and TRBJ1-1; 7 bases are shared with TRBD1. The CDR3 has 14 residues. Germline V CDR1 and CDR2: SGHNT, YENEEA. V lost 6 bases to trimming and J lost 0 bases; unmatched junction nucleotides: 4. For the CDR3, the DNA is TGTGCCAGCAGGCGGACAGGCCTGAACACTGAAGCTTTCTTT. It codes for CASRRTGLNTEAFF.

J is TRBJ1-6 and V is TRBV19, with no clear D. The germline V gene encodes CDR1 LNHDA and CDR2 SQIVND (reference sequence). Trimming cost V 3 bases and J 8 bases, with 8 bases left between them. This CDR3 contains 13 residues. This CDR3 is CASSMLLDSPLHF. The CDR3 nucleotides are TGTGCCAGTAGTATGTTGTTGGATTCACCCCTCCACTTT. Looking up the rest from reference TRBV19 and TRBJ1-6 gives the full variable domain: DGGITQSPKYLFRKEGQNVTLSCEQNLNHDAMYWYRQDPGQGLRLIYYSQIVNDFQKGDIAEGYSVSREKKESFPLTVTSAQKNPTAFYLCASSMLLDSPLHFGNGTRLTVT.

This chain connects TRBV29-1 to TRBJ1-1; TRBD1 matches 7 bases. The CDR3 consists of 15 residues. CDR1 SQVTM and CDR2 ANQGSEA come from the germline V gene. V dropped 5 bases and J dropped 1; count of bases not matched to a gene: 10. Here the CDR3 reads CSVPTPDRRNTEAFF. The CDR3 DNA reads TGCAGCGTTCCCACTCCGGACAGGAGGAACACTGAAGCTTTCTTT.

V gene TRBV18 combines with J gene TRBJ1-1, with D unclear. Per the germline V gene, CDR1 is KGHSH and CDR2 is LQKENI. V lost 4 bases, J lost 1 base, and 10 bases lay in between. This CDR3 comprises 14 residues. The CDR3 bases are TGTGCCAGCTCACAGTTGGCAGGGAACACTGAAGCTTTCTTT. Translation gives CASSQLAGNTEAFF.

J is TRBJ2-3 and V is TRBV5-1; TRBD2 agrees at 10 bases. The germline gives CDR1 SGHRS, CDR2 YFSETQ. The CDR3 is 17 amino acids. V lost 1 base to trimming and J lost 4 bases; unmatched junction nucleotides: 9. The CDR3 loop is CASSLLAASGSSDTQYF. The CDR3 nucleotides are TGCGCCAGCAGCTTGTTGGCGGCTAGCGGGAGTTCAGATACGCAGTATTTT.

V is TRBV14 and J is TRBJ2-1; 10 bases align to TRBD2. The germline V gene encodes CDR1 SGHDN and CDR2 FVKESK. The CDR3 is 15 amino acids. The V gene end was trimmed by 4 bases and the J gene end by 4 bases; junction bases not matched to a gene: 4. The DNA of the CDR3 is TGTGCCAGCAGCCGCCGACTAGCGGGTTACAATGAGCAGTTCTTC. Encoded protein: CASSRRLAGYNEQFF.

J is TRBJ2-7 and V is TRBV7-8; 14 nucleotides align to TRBD2. CDR3 length equals 17 residues. From germline, CDR1 is SGHVS and CDR2 FQNEAQ. Trimming at V came to 5 bases and at J to 8 bases, leaving 14 bases not matched to a gene. CDR3: CASSPPGLAGEAHKQYF. CDR3 DNA: TGTGCCAGCAGCCCTCCGGGACTAGCGGGGGAGGCGCACAAGCAGTACTTC.

The chain couples TRBV12-2 to TRBJ1-2. TRBV12-2 is a known pseudogene. The CDR3 consists of 18 residues. CDR3 region: CASRLEAPLSHIDYGYTF. CDR3 coding DNA: TGTGCAAGTCGCTTAGAGGCCCCCTTGTCCCATATAGACTATGGCTACACCTTC.

The chain is built from TRBV18 and TRBJ1-5; D might be TRBD1 (5 bases). Germline V gene lookup returns CDR1 KGHSH and CDR2 LQKENI. Trimming shortened V by 4 bases and J by 7 bases, and 17 bases separated the two germline ends. The CDR3 length is 15 residues. In DNA, the CDR3 is TGTGCCAGCTCACTTCTCAACGGGGGTAACCAGCCCCAGCATTTT. Translating gives CASSLLNGGNQPQHF.

This chain uses TRBV10-1 with TRBJ2-7; D gene uncertain. Trimming left V 2 bases short and J 3 bases short, with 8 bases between. The CDR3 runs to 13 residues. Per germline, CDR1 WNHNN and CDR2 SYGVQD (reference sequence). For the CDR3, the DNA is TGCGCCAGCAGTGAGGGCAGGAGCTACGAGCAGTACTTC. Amino acid sequence: CASSEGRSYEQYF.

With regard to this clone: This same CDR3 is encoded by further DNA sequences in the sample. The V gene is TRBV7-8, the J gene TRBJ2-5; 13 bases align to TRBD2. CDR1 and CDR2 (germline): SGHVS, FQNEAQ. The trim removed 5 bases at V and 4 bases at J, leaving 4 bases unmatched. The CDR3 runs 15 residues. The CDR3 DNA reads as TGTGCCAGCAGCCTACTAGCGGGAGGGGGAGAGACCCAGTACTTC. It encodes CASSLLAGGGETQYF. The whole variable domain, remainder taken from reference TRBV7-8 and TRBJ2-5, is GAGVSQSPRYKVAKRGQDVALRCDPISGHVSLFWYQQALGQGPEFLTYFQNEAQLDKSGLPSDRFFAERPEGSVSTLKIQRTQQEDSAVYLCASSLLAGGGETQYFGPGTRLLVL.

A few counts support this clone. This chain uses TRBV2 with TRBJ1-5, with TRBD1 matching 9 bases. The CDR3 contains 15 residues. V trimming: 8 bases; J trimming: 8 bases; junction bases outside the gene matches: 13. Germline V gives CDR1 SNHLY, CDR2 FYNNEI. In DNA, the CDR3 is TGTGCCAGCGGGATTACAGGGGGCAAAGGGGAGCCCCAGCATTTT. Protein sequence: CASGITGGKGEPQHF.

The rearrangement links TRBV9 to TRBJ1-4, with 7 bases matching TRBD1. Germline CDR1 and CDR2: SGDLS and YYNGEE. The V gene end was trimmed by 3 bases and the J gene end by 8 bases; junction bases not matched to a gene: 10. The CDR3 runs 15 residues. The CDR3, as DNA: TGTGCCAGCAGCGGCCAGACAGGGATCGGCGAAAAACTGTTTTTT. This sequence encodes CASSGQTGIGEKLFF.

V and J are TRBV2 and TRBJ2-1; TRBD2 is a possible D gene (5 bases). CDR1 is SNHLY, CDR2 FYNNEI, per germline. The V gene lost 6 bases and the J gene lost 8 bases, with 8 bases spanning the gap. CDR3 length: 11 residues. The CDR3 region has the DNA TGTGCCAGCAGGGGGAGCTATGAGCAGTTCTTC. Translated, it gives CASRGSYEQFF.

Notes on this clone: The same CDR3 can be traced to other DNA sequences in this sample. The chain is built from TRBV29-1 and TRBJ1-2; no clear D. V lost 3 bases, J lost 7 bases, and 6 bases lay in between. The CDR3 is 10 amino acids. Germline V gene lookup returns CDR1 SQVTM and CDR2 ANQGSEA. Here the CDR3 DNA reads TGCAGCGTTGAGGGGAGTGGCTACACCTTC. Translating it yields CSVEGSGYTF.

The chain carries TRBV25-1 and TRBJ2-2, with 7 nucleotides matching TRBD1. The CDR3 loop spans 15 amino acids. J gave up 0 bases and V 6 bases, and 4 bases lay outside the gene matches. Germline CDR1 reads MGHDK; CDR2 reads SYGVNS. CDR3 loop: CASRAGTANTGELFF. CDR3 bases: TGTGCCAGCAGAGCCGGGACAGCGAACACCGGGGAGCTGTTTTTT.

This chain links TRBV30 with TRBJ1-5, with D possibly TRBD1 on 5 matching bases. Trimming shortened V by 0 bases and J by 2 bases, and 11 bases separated the two germline ends. This CDR3 contains 15 residues. Germline CDR1 is GTSNPN and CDR2 is SVGIG (reference sequence). Here the CDR3 DNA reads TGTGCCTGGAGTGTACCAAGGGACGGCAATCAGCCCCAGCATTTT. This codes for CAWSVPRDGNQPQHF. Together with reference TRBV30 and TRBJ1-5, the CDR3 gives the full variable domain: SQTIHQWPATLVQPVGSPLSLECTVEGTSNPNLYWYRQAAGRGLQLLFYSVGIGQISSEVPQNLSASRPQDRQFILSSKKLLLSDSGFYLCAWSVPRDGNQPQHFGDGTRLSIL.

The V and J genes are TRBV28 and TRBJ1-5, with 7 bases lining up with TRBD1. J was trimmed by 5 bases and V by 6 bases; bases with no gene match: 7. The CDR3 consists of 14 residues. Germline assignment: CDR1 MDHEN and CDR2 SYDVKM. Here the CDR3 DNA reads TGTGCCAGCAGCACAGGGGCCAGGGATCAGCCCCAGCATTTT. Translation: CASSTGARDQPQHF.

The V and J genes are TRBV25-1 and TRBJ1-6; TRBD1 matches at 7 bases. The length of the CDR3 is 16 residues. In germline, CDR1 is MGHDK, CDR2 SYGVNS. J was trimmed by 8 bases and V by 4 bases; bases with no gene match: 11. CDR3 protein: CASSGLGQARDSPLHF. DNA for the CDR3: TGTGCCAGCAGTGGCCTAGGACAGGCACGGGATTCACCCCTCCACTTT.

The chain couples TRBV28 to TRBJ1-1, with a possible D match to TRBD1 (6 bases). The CDR3 extends over 14 amino acids. Trimming removed 8 bases from V and 5 bases from J, with 18 bases in between. Germline assignment: CDR1 MDHEN and CDR2 SYDVKM. In DNA form, the CDR3 reads TGTGCCAGCGAGGTTTGGGGGGCTGGGACTGAAGCTTTCTTT. Translation gives CASEVWGAGTEAFF. Full variable domain (outside the CDR3, taken from reference TRBV28 and TRBJ1-1): DVKVTQSSRYLVKRTGEKVFLECVQDMDHENMFWYRQDPGLGLRLIYFSYDVKMKEKGDIPEGYSVSREKKERFSLILESASTNQTSMYLCASEVWGAGTEAFFGQGTRLTVV.

V is TRBV5-1 and J is TRBJ1-4; 8 bases agree with TRBD1. The germline V gene encodes CDR1 SGHRS and CDR2 YFSETQ. CDR3 size: 15 residues. V was pared by 4 bases and J by 8 bases, with 10 bases of the junction left unmatched. The CDR3 DNA follows: TGCGCCAGCAGCGCCCGGACAGGGCCTTTGGAAAAACTGTTTTTT. This gives the protein CASSARTGPLEKLFF.